What follows is one TCR beta chain and its context. V dropped 5 bases and J dropped 1 base, with 12 bases sitting between them. CDR1 and CDR2 (germline): MDHEN, SYDVKM. The CDR3 runs 15 residues. These data come from a study of T cell changes during pregnancy in multiple sclerosis. Using immunoSEQ multiplex PCR, the repertoire was profiled, and TCRdb retains in-frame clones only, with some absent. The sample contains tens of thousands of clones, 80% to 95% of which appear only once. The clonotype comes from a female donor with multiple sclerosis, enrolled in a pregnancy study. V gene TRBV28 combines with J gene TRBJ1-5, with D perhaps matching TRBD1 (5 bases). Sequences were derived from peripheral blood, sampled in the third trimester of pregnancy. The CDR3 spells CASSPMTESNQPQHF. DNA for the CDR3: TGTGCCAGCAGTCCGATGACAGAGAGCAATCAGCCCCAGCATTTT.